The clone carrying this T cell receptor beta chain qualifies as large. A single record per CDR3 protein comes from TCRdb applying MiXCR to the 5' RACE reads. In the table there are around 9,100 distinct CDR3 sequences, roughly 66% of which are singletons. The memory fraction was CD4+CD45RO+CD25- cells. The CDR3 totals 14 residues. V was trimmed by 5 bases and J by 8 bases, leaving 13 bases between them. This TCR came from a female donor with breast cancer. The source material was tumor-infiltrating memory CD4+ T cells sorted from the breast tumor. Noted subset: memory CD4+ T cells, CD4+CD45RO+CD25-. The chain couples TRBV12-3 or TRBV12-4 to TRBJ1-6; weak D call: TRBD1 (6 bases). The CDR3 protein is CASSRQVSDSPLHF. CDR3 DNA sequence: TGTGCCAGCAGTCGACAGGTTTCGGATTCACCCCTCCACTTT.